These 30 T cell receptor beta chains were all obtained from the same sample, sequenced in a study of control samples from healthy donors and cancer patients. Using immunoSEQ multiplex PCR, the repertoire was profiled, and TCRdb retains in-frame clones only, with some absent. This sample has fewer than 200,000 clones, with approximately 94% found just once. Input material: PBMCs. Receptor source: a man aged 60-69 years with colorectal cancer.

This chain uses TRBV7-8 with TRBJ1-4; possible D gene TRBD1, 6 bases. This CDR3 region has 15 residues. The V end was cut by 3 bases, the J end by 4 bases, with 12 bases between. The V gene's germline CDR1 is SGHVS and CDR2 FQNEAQ. CDR3 protein: CASSFLQGVNEKLFF. DNA for the CDR3: TGTGCCAGCAGCTTTCTACAGGGCGTTAATGAAAAACTGTTTTTT. The full variable domain, with the rest looked up from reference TRBV7-8 and TRBJ1-4, is GAGVSQSPRYKVAKRGQDVALRCDPISGHVSLFWYQQALGQGPEFLTYFQNEAQLDKSGLPSDRFFAERPEGSVSTLKIQRTQQEDSAVYLCASSFLQGVNEKLFFGSGTQLSVL.

As to this clone: Additional DNA sequences in this sample encode the identical CDR3. The chain couples TRBV15 to TRBJ1-3; D not resolved. Germline assignment: CDR1 LNHNV and CDR2 YYDKDF (reference sequence). The CDR3 is 15 residues long. Trimming removed 0 bases at V and 2 bases at J, with 8 bases between. Written as DNA, the CDR3 is TGTGCCACCAGCAGAGAGAGGGTTGCTGGAAACACCATATATTTT. Residues: CATSRERVAGNTIYF.

As to this clone: The sample has other DNA sequences that encode this CDR3 too. The rearrangement joins TRBV9 to TRBJ1-2, with 9 bases that match TRBD1. The germline gives CDR1 SGDLS, CDR2 YYNGEE. This CDR3 region has 13 residues. V gave up 4 bases and J gave up 6 bases; unmatched junction bases: 4. The CDR3 sequence is CASSPRTGDGYTF. The CDR3 nucleotides are TGTGCCAGCAGCCCCCGGACAGGGGATGGCTACACCTTC.

The chain couples TRBV5-4 to TRBJ2-1, with 8 positions matching TRBD2. The junction had 3 bases not matched to a gene; V was cut back by 0 bases and J by 4 bases. Germline lookup yields CDR1 SGHNT and CDR2 YYREEE (reference sequence). The CDR3 loop spans 15 amino acids. The CDR3 loop reads CASSLEAGGYNEQFF. The CDR3 nucleotides are TGTGCCAGCAGCTTGGAGGCGGGGGGTTACAATGAGCAGTTCTTC.

The rearrangement uses TRBV5-1 and TRBJ2-2, with TRBD1 identical over 10 bases. Germline-derived CDR1 and CDR2 are SGHRS and YFSETQ. J gave up 6 bases and V 9 bases, and 8 bases lay outside the gene matches. This CDR3 comprises 14 residues. CDR3 DNA sequence: TGCGCCACCGGGACAGGGGTAATCGCCGGGGAGCTGTTTTTT. Amino acid sequence: CATGTGVIAGELFF.

This clone was seen a single time. The J gene is TRBJ1-2, the V gene TRBV11-2; possibly TRBD1 for D (5 bases). Trimming pared 0 bases from V and 7 bases from J, leaving 12 bases between. The germline V gene has CDR1 SGHAT and CDR2 FQNNGV. The CDR3 consists of 14 residues. The CDR3 reads CASSLEPQGGGYTF. CDR3 sequence (DNA): TGTGCCAGCAGCTTAGAGCCTCAGGGAGGTGGCTACACCTTC.

This clone was seen a single time. J is TRBJ1-5 and V is TRBV19; D is perhaps TRBD1 (5 bases). Trimming took off 5 bases at V and 5 bases at J, with 16 bases between the two ends. CDR3 length equals 15 residues. Germline V gene sequence: CDR1 LNHDA, CDR2 SQIVND (reference sequence). The CDR3 coding sequence is TGTGCCAGTAGTTCCCTTTTCGACAGAGATCAGCCCCAGCATTTT. The encoded protein is CASSSLFDRDQPQHF.

This chain uses TRBV12-3 or TRBV12-4 with TRBJ2-4; no reliable D call. The CDR3 has 12 residues. V gave up 4 bases and J gave up 8 bases, with 9 bases separating them. The CDR3, as DNA: TGTGCCAGCAGTTCCTCCAGGTACATTCAGTACTTC. Translating gives CASSSSRYIQYF.

The chain carries TRBV7-2 and TRBJ1-6; a weak D match, TRBD1 (6 bases). Trimming cost V 1 base and J 8 bases, with 12 bases left between them. Germline assignment: CDR1 SGHTA and CDR2 FQGNSA. The CDR3 spans 15 residues. In nucleotides, the CDR3 is TGTGCCAGCAGCTTAGTTCGGGGGCTGGATTCACCCCTCCACTTT. Its translation: CASSLVRGLDSPLHF.

The CDR3 DNA reads TGTGCCAGCAGCTCCTGGGACAGGGGGCGGACAGATACGCAGTATTTT. The encoded protein is CASSSWDRGRTDTQYF. The V gene is TRBV5-4, the J gene TRBJ2-3, with 12 bases aligning to TRBD1. CDR1 and CDR2 (germline): SGHNT, YYREEE (reference sequence). CDR3 length: 16 amino acids. The J segment lost 3 bases and the V segment lost 3 bases, leaving 5 bases of the junction unmatched.

This chain links TRBV5-1 with TRBJ2-1; TRBD1 might be the D (6 bases). Germline assignment: CDR1 SGHRS and CDR2 YFSETQ. This CDR3 comprises 18 residues. The V end was cut by 0 bases, the J end by 2 bases, with 18 bases between. CDR3 sequence reads: CASSLVRSWTDTYNEQFF. The CDR3, as DNA: TGCGCCAGCAGCTTGGTTAGGTCGTGGACAGATACCTACAATGAGCAGTTCTTC.

The chain carries TRBV19 and TRBJ2-5, with 10 bases that match TRBD2. V lost 4 bases to trimming and J lost 3 bases; unmatched junction nucleotides: 11. CDR3 length: 17 residues. CDR1 LNHDA and CDR2 SQIVND come from the germline V gene (reference sequence). The CDR3 DNA follows: TGTGCCAGTAGTAGGGGTGCTAGCGGGGGAATGGAAGAGACCCAGTACTTC. Translating gives CASSRGASGGMEETQYF. Based on the CDR3 plus reference TRBV19 and TRBJ2-5, the full variable domain is DGGITQSPKYLFRKEGQNVTLSCEQNLNHDAMYWYRQDPGQGLRLIYYSQIVNDFQKGDIAEGYSVSREKKESFPLTVTSAQKNPTAFYLCASSRGASGGMEETQYFGPGTRLLVL.

This chain links TRBV15 with TRBJ2-7; the D is unclear. Deletions cut 4 bases from V and 0 bases from J, with 10 bases between. The germline V gene encodes CDR1 LNHNV and CDR2 YYDKDF (reference sequence). There are 14 residues in the CDR3. CDR3 coding DNA: TGTGCCACCAGCACAGGCCCCAGCTCCTACGAGCAGTACTTC. As protein: CATSTGPSSYEQYF.

CDR3 region: CASSLGDSGPSTDTQYF. The CDR3, as DNA: TGTGCCAGCAGCTTGGGAGATAGCGGCCCTAGCACAGATACGCAGTATTTT. The chain is built from TRBV5-4 and TRBJ2-3, with a weak D call TRBD2 (6 bases). Trimming stripped 0 bases from V and 0 bases from J, with 14 bases between. CDR1 and CDR2 from the germline V gene are SGHNT and YYREEE (reference sequence). The CDR3 has 17 residues.

The V call is TRBV27, the J call TRBJ2-7; the match to TRBD1 covers 7 bases. This CDR3 contains 14 residues. Germline V gene sequence: CDR1 MNHEY, CDR2 SMNVEV (reference sequence). With 6 bases clipped from V and 2 bases from J, the junction kept 7 bases outside the gene matches. The CDR3 reads CASSRRDSPYEQYF. CDR3 nucleotide sequence: TGTGCCAGCAGCCGCCGGGACAGCCCCTACGAGCAGTACTTC.

The chain has TRBV9 and TRBJ2-3; 8 positions agree with TRBD2. With V trimmed by 3 bases and J by 1 base, 4 bases remained unmatched. The CDR3 runs 15 residues. Germline CDR1 and CDR2: SGDLS and YYNGEE. The CDR3 reads CASSGAGVRTDTQYF. CDR3 nucleotide sequence: TGTGCCAGCAGCGGAGCGGGGGTGCGCACAGATACGCAGTATTTT.

The rearrangement links TRBV18 to TRBJ2-5, with D possibly being TRBD1 or TRBD2 (6 bases each). This CDR3 comprises 17 residues. Trimming removed 6 bases from V and 5 bases from J, with 25 bases in between. Germline V gene data show CDR1 as KGHSH and CDR2 as LQKENI. This CDR3 reads CASSPTRTRGLGETQYF. The CDR3 DNA sequence: TGTGCCAGCTCTCCAACAAGGACTCGGGGGCTTGGGGAGACCCAGTACTTC.

The V call is TRBV9, the J call TRBJ2-1; D tentatively fits TRBD1 or TRBD2 (5 bases each). The CDR3 length is 14 residues. Per germline, CDR1 SGDLS and CDR2 YYNGEE. Between the trimmed V and J ends, which lost 0 bases and 9 bases, there was a span of 13 bases. The CDR3 nucleotides are TGTGCCAGCAGCGTAGGGGACGAGGCCATTGAGCAGTTCTTC. Translation gives CASSVGDEAIEQFF.

The chain couples TRBV6-5 to TRBJ2-7; 9 bases are a match to TRBD2. Germline V CDR1 and CDR2: MNHEY, SVGAGI. The CDR3 runs to 14 residues. V lost 6 bases to trimming and J lost 2 bases; unmatched junction nucleotides: 5. The CDR3 region has the DNA TGTGCCAGCAGAAGCGGGGGGCTACCCTACGAGCAGTACTTC. Its translation is CASRSGGLPYEQYF.

The chain joins TRBV5-1 to TRBJ2-3; D perhaps matches TRBD1 (5 bases). The V end was cut by 4 bases, the J end by 0 bases, with 6 bases between. In germline, CDR1 is SGHRS, CDR2 YFSETQ. There are 13 residues in the CDR3. Here the CDR3 reads CASSQGSTDTQYF. As DNA, the CDR3 is TGCGCCAGCAGCCAGGGTAGCACAGATACGCAGTATTTT. The full variable domain, in which reference TRBV5-1 and TRBJ2-3 provide the parts outside the CDR3, is KAGVTQTPRYLIKTRGQQVTLSCSPISGHRSVSWYQQTPGQGLQFLFEYFSETQRNKGNFPGRFSGRQFSNSRSEMNVSTLELGDSALYLCASSQGSTDTQYFGPGTRLTVL.

The V call is TRBV19, the J call TRBJ1-1, with 9 bases that match TRBD1. The germline V gene has CDR1 LNHDA and CDR2 SQIVND (reference sequence). This CDR3 region has 16 residues. The V and J ends lost 5 bases and 0 bases, in that order; junction bases with no gene match: 7. The chain's CDR3 is CASSFGQGRMNTEAFF. CDR3 DNA: TGTGCCAGTAGTTTCGGACAGGGGCGAATGAACACTGAAGCTTTCTTT.

The chain recombines TRBV3-1 (or the pseudogene TRBV3-2) with TRBJ1-2; the match to TRBD1 covers 9 bases. This CDR3 contains 14 residues. Trimming at V came to 3 bases and at J to 4 bases, leaving 3 bases not matched to a gene. Per germline, CDR1 LGHDT and CDR2 YNNKEL (reference sequence). As DNA, the CDR3 is TGTGCCAGCAGCCAGGGACAGGGCCCCTATGGCTACACCTTC. This sequence encodes CASSQGQGPYGYTF.

V is TRBV28 and J is TRBJ1-4, with a possible D match to TRBD1 (5 bases). Trimming took off 6 bases at V and 0 bases at J, with 14 bases between the two ends. Germline CDR1 and CDR2: MDHEN and SYDVKM. The CDR3 sequence is 16 residues long. The CDR3 nucleotides are TGTGCCAGCAGATCCGGGGGGGTCGCAACTAATGAAAAACTGTTTTTT. Residues: CASRSGGVATNEKLFF.

In nucleotides, the CDR3 is TGTGCCAGCAGCCCGGGACAGGGCCCCCAAGGCGAGCAGTACTTC. Protein product: CASSPGQGPQGEQYF. The chain joins TRBV2 to TRBJ2-7; TRBD1 aligns across 9 bases. CDR3 size: 15 residues. Germline V gene lookup returns CDR1 SNHLY and CDR2 FYNNEI. J lost 6 bases, V lost 6 bases, and 12 bases had no gene match.

The chain recombines TRBV5-5 with TRBJ2-5; no clear D gene. V was cut by 4 bases and J by 5 bases, with 15 bases left in between. CDR1 is SGHKS and CDR2 is YYEKEE in the germline V gene (reference sequence). The CDR3 runs to 14 residues. In DNA form, the CDR3 reads TGTGCCAGCAGCCTCGGGTACAGTACCGAGACCCAGTACTTC. This gives the protein CASSLGYSTETQYF. The full variable domain, with the rest looked up from reference TRBV5-5 and TRBJ2-5, is DAGVTQSPTHLIKTRGQQVTLRCSPISGHKSVSWYQQVLGQGPQFIFQYYEKEERGRGNFPDRFSARQFPNYSSELNVNALLLGDSALYLCASSLGYSTETQYFGPGTRLLVL.

The chain uses TRBV19 and TRBJ1-1; a possible D gene is TRBD1 (5 bases). The V gene lost 3 bases and the J gene lost 7 bases, with 12 bases spanning the gap. CDR3 length: 13 amino acids. Germline CDR1 and CDR2: LNHDA and SQIVND (reference sequence). This CDR3 is CASSIQQEIEAFF. DNA for the CDR3: TGTGCCAGTAGTATTCAACAGGAGATTGAAGCTTTCTTT.

This clone showed up just once. The rearrangement uses TRBV5-4 and TRBJ1-1, with TRBD1 matching over 9 bases. The ends lost 6 bases at V and 0 bases at J; junction bases unmatched: 6. The germline CDR1 and CDR2 sequences are SGHNT and YYREEE (reference sequence). The CDR3 extends over 15 amino acids. CDR3 amino acids: CASTGTGIMNTEAFF. CDR3 sequence (DNA): TGTGCCAGCACCGGGACAGGGATCATGAACACTGAAGCTTTCTTT.

V gene TRBV3-1 (or the pseudogene TRBV3-2) combines with J gene TRBJ2-3; TRBD1 aligns across 12 bases. The CDR3 has 18 amino acids. CDR1 and CDR2 (germline): LGHDT, YNNKEL (reference sequence). V dropped 1 base and J dropped 9; count of bases not matched to a gene: 14. CDR3 bases: TGTGCCAGCAGCCAAGTGGGGGGGACAGGGGGCGGCACGCCCACGCAGTATTTT. Its translation: CASSQVGGTGGGTPTQYF.

This clone has only one observation. V usage is TRBV7-9 and J usage is TRBJ1-4; 8 bases are shared with TRBD1. The CDR3 sequence is 13 residues long. CDR1 is SEHNR and CDR2 is FQNEAQ in the germline V gene (reference sequence). Trimming at V came to 3 bases and at J to 7 bases, leaving 1 base not matched to a gene. CDR3 nucleotides: TGTGCCAGCAGCTTCGGACAGGGTGAAAAACTGTTTTTT. It encodes CASSFGQGEKLFF.

The chain links TRBV30 to TRBJ2-7, with D hard to call. CDR3 length: 12 residues. V was cut by 3 bases and J by 4 bases, with 10 bases left in between. Germline V gene lookup returns CDR1 GTSNPN and CDR2 SVGIG (reference sequence). CDR3 sequence (DNA): TGTGCCTGGAGGGGGTTGGGGTACGAGCAGTACTTC. This sequence encodes CAWRGLGYEQYF.